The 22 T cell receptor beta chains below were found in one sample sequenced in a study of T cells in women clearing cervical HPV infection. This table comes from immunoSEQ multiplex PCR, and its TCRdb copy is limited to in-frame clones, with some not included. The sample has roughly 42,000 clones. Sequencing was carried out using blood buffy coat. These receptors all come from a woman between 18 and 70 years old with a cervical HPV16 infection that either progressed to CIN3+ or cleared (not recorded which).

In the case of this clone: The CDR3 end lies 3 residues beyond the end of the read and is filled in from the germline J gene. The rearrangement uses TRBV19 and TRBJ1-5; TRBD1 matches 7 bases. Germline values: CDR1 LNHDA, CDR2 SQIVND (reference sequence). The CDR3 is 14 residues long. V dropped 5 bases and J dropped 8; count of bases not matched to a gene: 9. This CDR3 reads CASSPRQGREPQHF. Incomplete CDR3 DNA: TGTGCCAGTAGTCCGCGACAGGGAAGAGAGCCC.

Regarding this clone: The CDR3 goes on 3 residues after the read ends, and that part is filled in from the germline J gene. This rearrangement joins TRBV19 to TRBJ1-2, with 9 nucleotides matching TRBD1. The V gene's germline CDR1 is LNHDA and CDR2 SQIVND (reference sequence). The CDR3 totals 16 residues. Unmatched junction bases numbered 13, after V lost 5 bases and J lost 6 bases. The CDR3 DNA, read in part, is TGTGCCAGTAGTCGATCACGGGACAGGGTTGTCGATGGC. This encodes CASSRSRDRVVDG. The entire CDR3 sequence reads CASSRSRDRVVDGYTF.

The CDR3 sequence: CAISEFGGQYNEQFF. The CDR3 bases that were read are TGTGCCATCAGTGAGTTTGGAGGACAATACAATGAG. V gene TRBV10-3 combines with J gene TRBJ2-1, with D possibly called TRBD1 or TRBD2 (5 bases each). The DNA ends 3 residues before the CDR3 does, and the rest of the CDR3 is filled in from the germline J gene. Trimming left V 1 base short and J 4 bases short, with 11 bases between. This CDR3 has 15 amino acids. Germline assignment: CDR1 ENHRY and CDR2 SYGVKD.

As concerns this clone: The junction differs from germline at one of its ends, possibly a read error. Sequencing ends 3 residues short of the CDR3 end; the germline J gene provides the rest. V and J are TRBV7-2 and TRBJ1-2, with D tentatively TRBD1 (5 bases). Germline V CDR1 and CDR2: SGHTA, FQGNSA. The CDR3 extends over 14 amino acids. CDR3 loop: CASSFLGEFYGYTF. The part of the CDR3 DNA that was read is TGTGCCAGTAGCTTCTTAGGGGAGTTTTATGGC. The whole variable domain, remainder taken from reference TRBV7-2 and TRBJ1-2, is GAGVSQSPSNKVTEKGKDVELRCDPISGHTALYWYRQSLGQGLEFLIYFQGNSAPDKSGLPSDRFSAERTGGSVSTLTIQRTQQEDSAVYLCASSFLGEFYGYTFGSGTRLTVV.

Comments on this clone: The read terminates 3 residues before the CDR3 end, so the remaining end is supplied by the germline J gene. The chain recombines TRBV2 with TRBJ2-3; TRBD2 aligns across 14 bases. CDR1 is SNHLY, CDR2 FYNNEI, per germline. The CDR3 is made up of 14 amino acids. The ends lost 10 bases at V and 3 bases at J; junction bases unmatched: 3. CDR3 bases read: TGTGCCATCCGGACTAGCGGGGGGACAGATACG. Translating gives CAIRTSGGTDT. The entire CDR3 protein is CAIRTSGGTDTQYF. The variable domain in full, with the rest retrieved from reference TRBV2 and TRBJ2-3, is EPEVTQTPSHQVTQMGQEVILRCVPISNHLYFYWYRQILGQKVEFLVSFYNNEISEKSEIFDDQFSVERPDGSNFTLKIRSTKLEDSAMYFCAIRTSGGTDTQYFGPGTRLTVL.

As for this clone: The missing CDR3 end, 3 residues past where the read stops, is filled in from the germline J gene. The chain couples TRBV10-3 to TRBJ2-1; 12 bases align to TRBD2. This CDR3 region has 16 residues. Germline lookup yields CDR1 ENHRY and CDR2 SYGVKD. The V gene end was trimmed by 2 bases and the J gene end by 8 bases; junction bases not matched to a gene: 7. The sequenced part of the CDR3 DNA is TGTGCCATCAGTGAGATTTCTAGCGGGAGGGGGGATGAG. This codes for CAISEISSGRGDE. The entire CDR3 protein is CAISEISSGRGDEQFF.

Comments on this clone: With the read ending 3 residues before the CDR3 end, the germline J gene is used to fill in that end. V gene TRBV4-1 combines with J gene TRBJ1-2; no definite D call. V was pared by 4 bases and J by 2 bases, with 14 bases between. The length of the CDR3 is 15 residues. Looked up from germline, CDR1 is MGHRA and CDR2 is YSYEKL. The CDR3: CASSPTPSPNYGYTF. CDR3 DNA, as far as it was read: TGCGCCAGCAGCCCAACCCCAAGCCCCAACTATGGC.

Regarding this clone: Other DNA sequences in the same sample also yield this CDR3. Here the CDR3 reads CASSPRQEDGQYF. The CDR3 DNA, read in part, is TGTGCCAGCTCACCACGGCAGGAGGATGGT. This chain joins TRBV18 and TRBJ2-4; D is possibly TRBD2 (5 bases). The read stops 3 residues short of the end of the CDR3; the missing end is completed from the germline J gene. This CDR3 comprises 13 residues. Germline CDR1 KGHSH, CDR2 LQKENI.

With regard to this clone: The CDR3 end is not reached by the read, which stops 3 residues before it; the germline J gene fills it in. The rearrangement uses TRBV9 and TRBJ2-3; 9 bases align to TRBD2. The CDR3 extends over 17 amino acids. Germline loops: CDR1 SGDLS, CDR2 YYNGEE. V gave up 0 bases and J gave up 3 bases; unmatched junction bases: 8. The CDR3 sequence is CASSVGGSGGRTDTQYF. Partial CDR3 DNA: TGTGCCAGCAGCGTAGGTGGTAGCGGGGGTAGAACAGATACG.

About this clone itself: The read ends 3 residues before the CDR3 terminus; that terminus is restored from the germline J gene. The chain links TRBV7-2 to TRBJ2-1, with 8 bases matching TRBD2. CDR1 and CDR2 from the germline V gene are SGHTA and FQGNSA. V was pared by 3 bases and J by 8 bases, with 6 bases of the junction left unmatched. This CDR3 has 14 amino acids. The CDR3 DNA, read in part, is TGTGCCAGCAGCTTTAGGTCGGGGGGGCATGAG. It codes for CASSFRSGGHE. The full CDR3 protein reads CASSFRSGGHEQFF.

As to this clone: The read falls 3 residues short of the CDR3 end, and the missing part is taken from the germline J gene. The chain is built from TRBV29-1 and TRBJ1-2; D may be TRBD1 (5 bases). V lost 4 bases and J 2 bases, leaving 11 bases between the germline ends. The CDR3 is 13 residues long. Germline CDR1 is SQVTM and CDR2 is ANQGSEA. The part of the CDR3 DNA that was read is TGCAGCGTTGGACAGAATCGGAACTATGGC. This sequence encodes CSVGQNRNYG. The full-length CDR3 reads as CSVGQNRNYGYTF.

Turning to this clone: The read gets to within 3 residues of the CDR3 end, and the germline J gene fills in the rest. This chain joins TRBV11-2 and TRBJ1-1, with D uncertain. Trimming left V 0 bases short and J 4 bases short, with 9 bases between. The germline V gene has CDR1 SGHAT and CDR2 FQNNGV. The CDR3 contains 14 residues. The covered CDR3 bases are TGTGCCAGCAGCTTAGACAGGAGGAGCACTGAA. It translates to CASSLDRRSTE. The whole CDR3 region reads CASSLDRRSTEAFF.

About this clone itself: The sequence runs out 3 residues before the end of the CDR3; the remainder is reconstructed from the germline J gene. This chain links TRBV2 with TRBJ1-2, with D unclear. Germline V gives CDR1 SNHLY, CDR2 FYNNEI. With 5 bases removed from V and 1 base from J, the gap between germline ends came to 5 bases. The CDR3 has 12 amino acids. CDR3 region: CASSQNNYGYTF. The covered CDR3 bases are TGTGCCAGCAGTCAAAATAACTATGGC.

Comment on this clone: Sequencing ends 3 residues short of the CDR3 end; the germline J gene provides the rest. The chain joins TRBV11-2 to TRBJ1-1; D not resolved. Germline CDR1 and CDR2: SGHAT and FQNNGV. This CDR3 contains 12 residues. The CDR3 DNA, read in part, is TGTGCCAGCAGCTTAGACGGTAGCAAG. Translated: CASSLDGSK. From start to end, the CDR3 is CASSLDGSKAFF.

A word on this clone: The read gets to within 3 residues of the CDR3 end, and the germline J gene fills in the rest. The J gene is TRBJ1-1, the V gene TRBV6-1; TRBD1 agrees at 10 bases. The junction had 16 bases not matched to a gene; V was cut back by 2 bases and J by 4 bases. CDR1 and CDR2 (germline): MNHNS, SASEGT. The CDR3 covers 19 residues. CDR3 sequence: CASSERSVWSRDRGTEAFF. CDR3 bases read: TGTGCCAGCAGTGAACGGTCCGTTTGGAGCCGGGACAGGGGCACTGAA.

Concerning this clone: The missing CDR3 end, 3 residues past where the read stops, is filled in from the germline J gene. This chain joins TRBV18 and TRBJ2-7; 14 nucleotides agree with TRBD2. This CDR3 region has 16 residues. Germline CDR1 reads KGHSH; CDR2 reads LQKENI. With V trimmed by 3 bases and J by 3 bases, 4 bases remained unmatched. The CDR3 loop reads CASSPRGLAGGYEQYF. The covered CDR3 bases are TGTGCCAGCTCACCCCGAGGACTAGCGGGGGGCTACGAG.

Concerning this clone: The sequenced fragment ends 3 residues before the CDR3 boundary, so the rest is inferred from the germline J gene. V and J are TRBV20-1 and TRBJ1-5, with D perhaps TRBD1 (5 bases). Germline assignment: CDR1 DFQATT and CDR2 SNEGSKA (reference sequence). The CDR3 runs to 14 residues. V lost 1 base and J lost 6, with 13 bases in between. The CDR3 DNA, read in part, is TGCAGTGCTAGAGTTCAGGGTAGTTCTCAGCCC. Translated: CSARVQGSSQP. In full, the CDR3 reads CSARVQGSSQPQHF.

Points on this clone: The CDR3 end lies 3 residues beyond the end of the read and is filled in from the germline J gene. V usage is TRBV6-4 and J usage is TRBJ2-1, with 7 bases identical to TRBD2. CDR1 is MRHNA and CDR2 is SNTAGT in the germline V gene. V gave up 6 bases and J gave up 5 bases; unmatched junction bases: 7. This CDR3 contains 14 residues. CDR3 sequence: CASSEDLADNEQFF. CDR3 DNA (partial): TGTGCCAGCAGCGAGGATCTAGCGGACAATGAG.

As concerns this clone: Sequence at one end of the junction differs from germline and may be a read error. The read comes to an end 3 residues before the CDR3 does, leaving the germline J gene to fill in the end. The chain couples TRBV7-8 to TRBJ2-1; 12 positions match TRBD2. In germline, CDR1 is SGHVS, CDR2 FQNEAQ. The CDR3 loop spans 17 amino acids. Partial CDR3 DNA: TGTGCCAGCAGCATAGCGGCTAGCGGGAGGGCCTACAATGAG. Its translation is CASSIAASGRAYNE. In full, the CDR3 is CASSIAASGRAYNEQFF.

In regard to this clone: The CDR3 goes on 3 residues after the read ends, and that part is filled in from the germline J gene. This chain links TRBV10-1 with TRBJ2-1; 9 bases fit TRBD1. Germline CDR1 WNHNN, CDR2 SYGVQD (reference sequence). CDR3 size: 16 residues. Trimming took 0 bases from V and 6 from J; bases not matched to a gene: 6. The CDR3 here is CASSESGTGKGNEQFF. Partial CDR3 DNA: TGCGCCAGCAGTGAGTCTGGGACAGGGAAGGGCAATGAG.

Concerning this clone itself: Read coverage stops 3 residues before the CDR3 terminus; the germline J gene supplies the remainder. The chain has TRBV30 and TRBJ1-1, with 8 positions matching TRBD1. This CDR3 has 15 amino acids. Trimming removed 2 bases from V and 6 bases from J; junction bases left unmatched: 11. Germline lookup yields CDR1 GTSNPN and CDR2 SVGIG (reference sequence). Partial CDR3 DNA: TGTGCCTGGAGTATCTTTGCACAGGGGGGATCTGAA. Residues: CAWSIFAQGGSE. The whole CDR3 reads CAWSIFAQGGSEAFF.

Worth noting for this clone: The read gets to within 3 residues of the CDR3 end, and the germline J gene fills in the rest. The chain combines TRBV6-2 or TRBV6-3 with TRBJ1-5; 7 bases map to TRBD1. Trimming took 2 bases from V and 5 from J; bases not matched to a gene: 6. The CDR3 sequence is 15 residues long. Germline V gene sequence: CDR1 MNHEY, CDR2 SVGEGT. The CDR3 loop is CASSYSGQAYQPQHF. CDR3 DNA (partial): TGTGCCAGCAGTTACAGTGGACAGGCTTATCAGCCC.